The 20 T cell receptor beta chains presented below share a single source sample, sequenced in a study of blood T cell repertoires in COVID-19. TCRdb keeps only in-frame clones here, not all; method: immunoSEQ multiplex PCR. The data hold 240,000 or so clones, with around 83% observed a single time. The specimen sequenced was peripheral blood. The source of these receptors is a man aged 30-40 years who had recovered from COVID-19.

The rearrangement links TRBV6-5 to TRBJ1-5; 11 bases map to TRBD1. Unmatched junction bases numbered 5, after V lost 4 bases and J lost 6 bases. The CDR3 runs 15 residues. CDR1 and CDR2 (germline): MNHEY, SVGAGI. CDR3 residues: CASSFRGTGGQPQHF. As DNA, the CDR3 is TGTGCCAGCAGTTTTCGGGGGACAGGGGGTCAGCCCCAGCATTTT.

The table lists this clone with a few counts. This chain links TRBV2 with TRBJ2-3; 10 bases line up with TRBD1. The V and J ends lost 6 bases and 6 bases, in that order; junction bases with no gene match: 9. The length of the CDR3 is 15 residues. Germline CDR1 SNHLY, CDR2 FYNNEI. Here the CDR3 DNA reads TGTGCCAGCAGAAGGGACAGGGGCCCGTTTGATACGCAGTATTTT. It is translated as CASRRDRGPFDTQYF.

The CDR3 nucleotides are TGTGCCAGCAGCAGAACGGGGGGGAACAATGAGCAGTTCTTC. Amino acids: CASSRTGGNNEQFF. V usage is TRBV27 and J usage is TRBJ2-1; 8 nucleotides match TRBD2. This CDR3 region has 14 residues. The trim removed 6 bases at V and 5 bases at J, leaving 6 bases unmatched. Germline V CDR1 and CDR2: MNHEY, SMNVEV (reference sequence).

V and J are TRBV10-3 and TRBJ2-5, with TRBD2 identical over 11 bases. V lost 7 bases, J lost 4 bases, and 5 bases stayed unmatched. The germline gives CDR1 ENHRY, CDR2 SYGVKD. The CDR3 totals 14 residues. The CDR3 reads CAIKTSGERETQYF. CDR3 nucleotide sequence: TGTGCCATCAAGACTAGCGGGGAGCGAGAGACCCAGTACTTC.

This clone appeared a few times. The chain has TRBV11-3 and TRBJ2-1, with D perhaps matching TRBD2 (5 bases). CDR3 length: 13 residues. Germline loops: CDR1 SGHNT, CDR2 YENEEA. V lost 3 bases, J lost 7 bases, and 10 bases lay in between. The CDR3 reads CASSFGERNEQFF. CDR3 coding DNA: TGTGCCAGCAGCTTTGGGGAGAGGAATGAGCAGTTCTTC.

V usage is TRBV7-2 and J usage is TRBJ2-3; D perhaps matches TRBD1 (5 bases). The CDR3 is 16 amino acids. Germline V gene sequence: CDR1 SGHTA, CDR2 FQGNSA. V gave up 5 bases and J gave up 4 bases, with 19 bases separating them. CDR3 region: CASSQMSRGYSDTQYF. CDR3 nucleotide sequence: TGTGCCAGCAGCCAAATGAGTAGGGGCTATTCAGATACGCAGTATTTT. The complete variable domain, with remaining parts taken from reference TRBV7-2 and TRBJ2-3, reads GAGVSQSPSNKVTEKGKDVELRCDPISGHTALYWYRQSLGQGLEFLIYFQGNSAPDKSGLPSDRFSAERTGGSVSTLTIQRTQQEDSAVYLCASSQMSRGYSDTQYFGPGTRLTVL.

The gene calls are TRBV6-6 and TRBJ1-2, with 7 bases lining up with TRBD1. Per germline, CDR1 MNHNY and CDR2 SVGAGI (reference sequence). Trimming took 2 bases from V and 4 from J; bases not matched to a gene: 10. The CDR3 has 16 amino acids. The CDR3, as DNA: TGTGCCAGCAGTTACGCGAACCAACAGGGGCCCTATGGCTACACCTTC. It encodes CASSYANQQGPYGYTF.

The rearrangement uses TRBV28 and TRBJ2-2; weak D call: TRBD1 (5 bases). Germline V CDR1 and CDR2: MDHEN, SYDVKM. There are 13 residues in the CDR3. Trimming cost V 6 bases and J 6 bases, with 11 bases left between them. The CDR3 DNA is TGTGCCAGCAGAAAACAGGAATCCGGGGAGCTGTTTTTT. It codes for CASRKQESGELFF.

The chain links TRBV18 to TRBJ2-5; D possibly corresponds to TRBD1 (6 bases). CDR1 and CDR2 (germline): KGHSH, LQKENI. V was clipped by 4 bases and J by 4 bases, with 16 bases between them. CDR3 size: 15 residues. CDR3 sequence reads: CASSRREGRGETQYF. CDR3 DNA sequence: TGTGCCAGCTCACGACGCGAGGGCAGGGGAGAGACCCAGTACTTC.

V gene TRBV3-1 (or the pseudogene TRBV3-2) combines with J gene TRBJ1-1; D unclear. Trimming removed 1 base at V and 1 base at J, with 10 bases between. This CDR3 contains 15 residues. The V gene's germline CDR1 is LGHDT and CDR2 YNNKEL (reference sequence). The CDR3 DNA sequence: TGTGCCAGCAGCCAAGGAGGTCATGGGAACACTGAAGCTTTCTTT. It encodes CASSQGGHGNTEAFF.

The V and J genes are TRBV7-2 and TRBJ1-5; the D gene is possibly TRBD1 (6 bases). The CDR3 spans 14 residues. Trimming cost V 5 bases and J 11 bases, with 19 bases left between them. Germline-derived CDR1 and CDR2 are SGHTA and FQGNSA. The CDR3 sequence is CASSVKTGEVAQHF. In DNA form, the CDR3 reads TGTGCCAGCAGCGTAAAGACAGGTGAAGTGGCCCAGCATTTT. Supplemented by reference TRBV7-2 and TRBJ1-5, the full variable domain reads GAGVSQSPSNKVTEKGKDVELRCDPISGHTALYWYRQSLGQGLEFLIYFQGNSAPDKSGLPSDRFSAERTGGSVSTLTIQRTQQEDSAVYLCASSVKTGEVAQHFGDGTRLSIL.

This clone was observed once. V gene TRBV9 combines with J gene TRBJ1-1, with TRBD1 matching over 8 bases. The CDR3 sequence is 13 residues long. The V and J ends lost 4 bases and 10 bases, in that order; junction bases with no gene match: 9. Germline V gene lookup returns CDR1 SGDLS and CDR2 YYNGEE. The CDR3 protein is CASSPRTGRGAFF. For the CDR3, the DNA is TGTGCCAGCAGCCCGAGGACAGGGCGGGGAGCTTTCTTT.

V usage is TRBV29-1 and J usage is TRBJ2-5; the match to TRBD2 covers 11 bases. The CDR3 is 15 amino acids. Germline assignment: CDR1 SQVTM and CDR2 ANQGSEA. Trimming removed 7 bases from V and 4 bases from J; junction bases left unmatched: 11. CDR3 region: CSAKKGLAGIETQYF. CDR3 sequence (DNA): TGCAGCGCGAAGAAAGGACTAGCGGGCATAGAGACCCAGTACTTC.

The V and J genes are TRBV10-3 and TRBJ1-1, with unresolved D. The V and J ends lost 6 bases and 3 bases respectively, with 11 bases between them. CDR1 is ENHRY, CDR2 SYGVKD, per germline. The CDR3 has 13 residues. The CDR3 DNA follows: TGTGCCATCAGGAGGGAGGTGGACACTGAAGCTTTCTTT. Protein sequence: CAIRREVDTEAFF.

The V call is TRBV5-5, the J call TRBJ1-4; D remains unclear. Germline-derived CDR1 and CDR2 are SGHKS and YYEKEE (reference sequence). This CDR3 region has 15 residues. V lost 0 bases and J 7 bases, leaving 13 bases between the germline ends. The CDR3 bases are TGTGCCAGCAGCTTGGCTCGGAGGACTGGTGAAAAACTGTTTTTT. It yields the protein CASSLARRTGEKLFF.

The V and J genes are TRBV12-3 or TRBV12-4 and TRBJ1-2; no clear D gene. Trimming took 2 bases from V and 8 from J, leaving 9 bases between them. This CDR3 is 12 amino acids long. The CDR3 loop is CASSLRMRGYTF. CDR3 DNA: TGTGCCAGCAGTTTACGAATGAGGGGCTACACCTTC.

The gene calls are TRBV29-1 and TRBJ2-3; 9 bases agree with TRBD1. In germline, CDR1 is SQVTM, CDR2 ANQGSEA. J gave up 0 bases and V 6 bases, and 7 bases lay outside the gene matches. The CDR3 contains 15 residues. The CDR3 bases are TGCAGCGTGGGACAGGGACTAACTAGCACAGATACGCAGTATTTT. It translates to CSVGQGLTSTDTQYF.

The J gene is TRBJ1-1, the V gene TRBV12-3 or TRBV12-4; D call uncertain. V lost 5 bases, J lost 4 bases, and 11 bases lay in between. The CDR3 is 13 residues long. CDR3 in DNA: TGTGCCAGCAGTCACAGACACCTCACTGAAGCTTTCTTT. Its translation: CASSHRHLTEAFF.

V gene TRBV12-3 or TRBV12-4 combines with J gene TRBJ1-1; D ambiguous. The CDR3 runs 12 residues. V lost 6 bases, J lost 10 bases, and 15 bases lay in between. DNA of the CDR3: TGTGCCAGCAGCAGACTCCCGACCACAGCTTTCTTT. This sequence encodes CASSRLPTTAFF.

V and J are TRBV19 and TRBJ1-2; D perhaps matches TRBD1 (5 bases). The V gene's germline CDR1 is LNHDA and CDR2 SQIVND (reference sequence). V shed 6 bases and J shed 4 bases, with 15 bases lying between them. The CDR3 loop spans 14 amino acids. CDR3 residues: CASRDDIGAYGYTF. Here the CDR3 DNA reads TGTGCCAGTAGGGACGACATTGGGGCCTATGGCTACACCTTC.